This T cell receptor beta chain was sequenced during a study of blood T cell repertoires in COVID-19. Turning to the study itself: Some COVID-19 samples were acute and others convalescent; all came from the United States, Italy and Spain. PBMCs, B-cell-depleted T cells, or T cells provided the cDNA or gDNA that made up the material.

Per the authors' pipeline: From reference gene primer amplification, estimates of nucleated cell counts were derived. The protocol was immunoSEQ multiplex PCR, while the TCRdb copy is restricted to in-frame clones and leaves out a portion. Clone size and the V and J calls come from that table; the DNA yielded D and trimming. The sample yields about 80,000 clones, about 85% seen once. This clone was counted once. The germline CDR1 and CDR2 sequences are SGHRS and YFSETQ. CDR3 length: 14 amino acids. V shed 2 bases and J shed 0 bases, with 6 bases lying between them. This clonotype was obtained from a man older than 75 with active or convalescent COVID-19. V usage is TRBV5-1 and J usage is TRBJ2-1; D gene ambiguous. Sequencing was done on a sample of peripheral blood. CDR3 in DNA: TGCGCCAGCAGCTTCGGGTACTCCTACAATGAGCAGTTCTTC. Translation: CASSFGYSYNEQFF.